This TCR beta chain was observed in a study of blood T cell repertoires in COVID-19. Profiled with immunoSEQ multiplex PCR; TCRdb holds only in-frame clones, not every one. The sample includes fewer than 300,000 clones, roughly 80% seen only once; the top ten take approximately 9%. Germline V gene data show CDR1 as LGHDT and CDR2 as YNNKEL (reference sequence). Trimming left V 4 bases short and J 5 bases short, with 15 bases between. CDR3 size: 14 residues. This chain joins TRBV3-1 (or the pseudogene TRBV3-2) and TRBJ2-7, with a weak D call TRBD1 (6 bases). This receptor was identified in a woman aged 45 to 65 who had recovered from COVID-19. Input material: peripheral blood. CDR3 in DNA: TGTGCCAGCAGCCGGGGACAACCACCCAACGAGCAGTACTTC. It specifies CASSRGQPPNEQYF.